The 2 T cell receptor beta chains presented below share a single source sample, sequenced in a study of blood T cells in healthy people across ages. Next came a second PCR, run for about 7 to 12 cycles, which used a sample-barcoded 5' primer along with a J-beta primer mix. TCRdb re-called the 5' RACE reads with MiXCR, one entry per CDR3 protein. Among 1.5 million or so distinct CDR3 sequences listed, approximately 43% were seen once. What was sequenced was blood. Source of these receptors: a woman aged 18-29 years in good health.

The gene calls are TRBV6-6 and TRBJ2-6; TRBD1 matches 7 bases. The V gene end was trimmed by 7 bases and the J gene end by 8 bases; junction bases not matched to a gene: 5. Germline CDR1 and CDR2: MNHNY and SVGAGI (reference sequence). The CDR3 length is 13 residues. The CDR3, as DNA: TGTGCCAGCATAGGACAGGTTCCCAACGTCCTGACTTTC. It is translated as CASIGQVPNVLTF.

V gene TRBV6-5 combines with J gene TRBJ1-5, with 8 bases aligning to TRBD1. The CDR3 length is 16 residues. Germline values: CDR1 MNHEY, CDR2 SVGAGI. J lost 2 bases, V lost 5 bases, and 8 bases had no gene match. CDR3 DNA sequence: TGTGCCAGCAGTCGGACAGGGACCAATCGCAATCAGCCCCAGCATTTT. This encodes CASSRTGTNRNQPQHF.